These 20 T cell receptor beta chains were sequenced from one sample in a study of identical twins. In TCRdb, the 5' RACE reads were re-called with MiXCR into one record per CDR3 protein. The repertoire holds some 460,000 distinct CDR3 sequences, with 13% to 15% as singletons. This sample was also put to use in a study of yellow fever vaccine responses in identical twins.

The sequenced sample consisted of CD4+ T cells sorted from blood. These receptor sequences come from a woman younger than 35 in good health.

The table lists this clonotype with a few counts. The rearrangement links TRBV30 to TRBJ2-7; 7 positions match TRBD2. The CDR3 consists of 16 residues. The ends lost 1 base at V and 5 bases at J; junction bases unmatched: 14. CDR1 GTSNPN and CDR2 SVGIG come from the germline V gene (reference sequence). Written as DNA, the CDR3 is TGTGCCTGGAGTGCCGTTCTCGGGGGGAGGGCCAACGAGCAGTACTTC. It translates to CAWSAVLGGRANEQYF.

V usage is TRBV6-2 or TRBV6-3 and J usage is TRBJ2-3; the D gene is possibly TRBD1 (7 bases). V lost 2 bases and J 7 bases, leaving 13 bases between the germline ends. There are 14 residues in the CDR3. Germline values: CDR1 MNHEY, CDR2 SVGEGT. The CDR3 nucleotides read TGTGCCAGCAGTTACGGAGGGGGCAAAAATACGCAGTATTTT. Translating gives CASSYGGGKNTQYF.

The CDR3 is CASRRGTGSYEQYF. CDR3 sequence (DNA): TGTGCCAGCAGAAGAGGGACAGGCTCCTACGAGCAGTACTTC. V gene TRBV25-1 combines with J gene TRBJ2-7, with 8 bases lining up with TRBD1. Germline assignment: CDR1 MGHDK and CDR2 SYGVNS. Losses at the gene ends were 6 bases for V and 0 bases for J; bases not matched to a gene: 4. This CDR3 comprises 14 residues.

The genes are TRBV6-5 and TRBJ2-7; D may match TRBD1 or TRBD2 (5 bases each). The CDR3 runs 13 residues. Germline-derived CDR1 and CDR2 are MNHEY and SVGAGI. Between the trimmed V and J ends, which lost 0 bases and 5 bases, there was a span of 8 bases. The CDR3 coding sequence is TGTGCCAGCAGTTACTCCGGGGCGCACGAGCAGTACTTC. It translates to CASSYSGAHEQYF.

This chain joins TRBV29-1 and TRBJ2-1; D tentatively fits TRBD1 or TRBD2 (5 bases each). V shed 6 bases and J shed 8 bases, with 17 bases lying between them. Germline V gene lookup returns CDR1 SQVTM and CDR2 ANQGSEA. The CDR3 is 13 amino acids. CDR3 sequence (DNA): TGCAGCGTAGGGGACCGGATTCTCGATGAGCAGTTCTTC. Protein product: CSVGDRILDEQFF.

This chain joins TRBV6-1 and TRBJ2-6, with 7 bases lining up with TRBD1. The CDR3 loop spans 14 amino acids. The V gene's germline CDR1 is MNHNS and CDR2 SASEGT. V trimming: 10 bases; J trimming: 3 bases; junction bases outside the gene matches: 6. The CDR3 protein is CATLDRDGANVLTF. In DNA, the CDR3 is TGTGCCACCCTCGACAGGGATGGGGCCAACGTCCTGACTTTC.

This clonotype was detected a few times. The V call is TRBV12-3 or TRBV12-4, the J call TRBJ2-3; TRBD2 agrees at 11 bases. V was pared by 6 bases and J by 4 bases, with 0 bases of the junction left unmatched. CDR3 length: 13 amino acids. The CDR3 reads CASRLAGADTQYF. The CDR3, as DNA: TGTGCCAGCAGACTAGCGGGGGCAGATACGCAGTATTTT.

This clonotype has more than one count but fewer than ten. The CDR3 DNA sequence: TGTGCCAGCAGGGCGACACTCAGCCCAGGGAACGAAAAACTGTTTTTT. Its protein product is CASRATLSPGNEKLFF. The genes are TRBV25-1 and TRBJ1-4; TRBD1 is a possible D gene (5 bases). Trimming left V 6 bases short and J 8 bases short, with 22 bases between. The CDR3 loop spans 16 amino acids. Germline V gene data show CDR1 as MGHDK and CDR2 as SYGVNS.

This clonotype occurred a few times. The V gene is TRBV7-8, the J gene TRBJ2-7; a weak D match, TRBD2 (6 bases). V dropped 0 bases and J dropped 0 bases, with 9 bases sitting between them. CDR1 SGHVS and CDR2 FQNEAQ come from the germline V gene. The CDR3 contains 15 residues. The CDR3 nucleotides read TGTGCCAGCAGCTTAGCGCGGGGCGGCTCCTACGAGCAGTACTTC. Translated, it gives CASSLARGGSYEQYF.

The chain's CDR3 is CSARDFGRSSDTQYF. The CDR3 region has the DNA TGCAGTGCTAGAGATTTTGGCCGAAGTTCAGATACGCAGTATTTT. The V and J genes are TRBV20-1 and TRBJ2-3, with D uncertain. The CDR3 extends over 15 amino acids. CDR1 is DFQATT and CDR2 is SNEGSKA in the germline V gene (reference sequence). The V end was cut by 0 bases, the J end by 4 bases, with 14 bases between.

V and J are TRBV24-1 and TRBJ2-3; a possible D gene is TRBD2 (5 bases). The CDR3 sequence is 13 residues long. Looked up from germline, CDR1 is KGHDR and CDR2 is SFDVKD. Trimming took 5 bases from V and 3 from J, leaving 8 bases between them. CDR3 region: CATSAPGTDTQYF. CDR3 coding DNA: TGTGCCACCAGTGCCCCGGGGACAGATACGCAGTATTTT.

The chain recombines TRBV12-3 or TRBV12-4 with TRBJ1-5; no clear D gene. The CDR3 totals 16 residues. V was trimmed by 5 bases and J by 2 bases, leaving 16 bases between them. As DNA, the CDR3 is TGTGCCAGCAGTCCACAAGTCGGTGTCGGCAATCAGCCCCAGCATTTT. Protein: CASSPQVGVGNQPQHF.

CDR3 loop: CASSWPQGRNEQFF. Here the CDR3 DNA reads TGTGCCAGCAGTTGGCCCCAGGGGAGGAATGAGCAGTTCTTC. The chain couples TRBV2 to TRBJ2-1; perhaps D is TRBD1 or TRBD2 (6 bases each). Germline values: CDR1 SNHLY, CDR2 FYNNEI. This CDR3 is built from 14 residues. V lost 5 bases and J 7 bases, leaving 15 bases between the germline ends. The full variable domain, in which reference TRBV2 and TRBJ2-1 provide the parts outside the CDR3, is EPEVTQTPSHQVTQMGQEVILRCVPISNHLYFYWYRQILGQKVEFLVSFYNNEISEKSEIFDDQFSVERPDGSNFTLKIRSTKLEDSAMYFCASSWPQGRNEQFFGPGTRLTVL.

This rearrangement joins TRBV28 to TRBJ2-5; the match to TRBD2 covers 7 bases. The CDR3 length is 12 residues. Per the germline V gene, CDR1 is MDHEN and CDR2 is SYDVKM. Trimming cost V 8 bases and J 4 bases; bases outside gene matches: 4. The CDR3 region is CASWTGGETQYF. The DNA for the CDR3 is TGTGCCAGCTGGACGGGGGGAGAGACCCAGTACTTC.

The genes are TRBV6-5 and TRBJ2-3; D is unresolved. Trimming took off 3 bases at V and 1 base at J, with 8 bases between the two ends. This CDR3 spans 14 amino acids. CDR1 and CDR2 (germline): MNHEY, SVGAGI. The chain's CDR3 is CASSYSYGTDTQYF. The CDR3 DNA sequence: TGTGCCAGCAGTTATTCCTACGGCACAGATACGCAGTATTTT.

The chain links TRBV20-1 to TRBJ2-6, with D maybe TRBD2 (6 bases). The CDR3 is 16 residues long. V shed 3 bases and J shed 3 bases, with 15 bases lying between them. Germline assignment: CDR1 DFQATT and CDR2 SNEGSKA (reference sequence). Here the CDR3 DNA reads TGCAGTGCTAGGGACTTAGCGGTGTTTGGGGCCAACGTCCTGACTTTC. Protein product: CSARDLAVFGANVLTF.

This clonotype appeared a few times. V is TRBV3-1 and J is TRBJ1-2; no firm D call. This CDR3 is built from 16 residues. Trimming stripped 0 bases from V and 2 bases from J, with 13 bases between. CDR1 is LGHDT and CDR2 is YNNKEL in the germline V gene (reference sequence). In nucleotides, the CDR3 is TGTGCCAGCAGCCAAGATGGTCAGCCGCTCAACTATGGCTACACCTTC. Translating it yields CASSQDGQPLNYGYTF.

This clonotype was observed a handful of times. The chain combines TRBV5-1 with TRBJ2-5; 7 bases fit TRBD1. Germline V gene data show CDR1 as SGHRS and CDR2 as YFSETQ. The CDR3 totals 14 residues. With 3 bases clipped from V and 4 bases from J, the junction kept 6 bases outside the gene matches. This chain's CDR3 is CASSYQGEGETQYF. CDR3 DNA sequence: TGCGCCAGCAGCTATCAGGGGGAAGGAGAGACCCAGTACTTC.

This clonotype was seen only a few times. The rearrangement uses TRBV5-1 and TRBJ2-7, with D perhaps TRBD1 (7 bases). With 0 bases removed from V and 6 bases from J, the gap between germline ends came to 16 bases. Per germline, CDR1 SGHRS and CDR2 YFSETQ. This CDR3 spans 15 amino acids. CDR3 protein: CASSLGQGGKSEQYF. The CDR3 nucleotides read TGCGCCAGCAGCTTGGGACAGGGAGGAAAGTCCGAGCAGTACTTC.

This clonotype has only a few counts. The genes are TRBV6-2 or TRBV6-3 and TRBJ2-7, with D uncertain. Germline CDR1 is MNHEY and CDR2 is SVGEGT. The CDR3 loop spans 13 amino acids. V was cut by 7 bases and J by 0 bases, with 10 bases left in between. CDR3 protein: CASMSGGSYEQYF. DNA for the CDR3: TGTGCCAGCATGTCAGGCGGCTCCTACGAGCAGTACTTC.